This TCR beta chain was found in a study of cytomegalovirus exposure and HLA in healthy donors (dated by TCRdb to about 2017). Looking at the study overall: In an earlier analysis of about 560 of the donors, 250 to 300 Gb of sequence data and 90 million to 120 million unique TCR beta sequences from 180 million or so T cells were reported. To decide whether each TCR beta V gene segment behaved as functional or pseudogenic, an earlier analysis of nearly 600 of the donors relied on high-throughput TCR beta sequencing. The T cell repertoires of some 670 subjects were profiled by immunosequencing and related to cytomegalovirus serostatus. Every discovery cohort repertoire had been produced on one sequencing platform. Typing coverage varied by locus: about 620-630 donors for A, B, C, DRB1 and DQB1; under 550 for DQA1; some 610 for DPA1; roughly 470 for DPB1. Of the roughly 400 genotyped donors, more than 75% were placed in the genetic ancestry cluster associated with self-reported Caucasian donors. A few DR-DQ haplotypes were treated as single units for association and clustering because of strong linkage in the cohort. The aim of the study was to test whether cataloging public T cell receptors could identify signatures of past pathogen exposure. An early release that covered more than 550 HLA-typed donors contained 250 to 350 gigabases of sequencing data and about 93 million unique TCR sequences. To predict cytomegalovirus infection status, the study combined high-throughput TCR immunosequencing, statistical association of individual TCRs with disease status, and machine learning. HLA typing covered class I and class II loci at four-digit resolution. Donor age, sex, ethnicity and CMV serostatus were compiled together with the repertoire data. In a later analysis, previously published TCR beta repertoires from 600 to 850 donors were re-analyzed and high-resolution HLA genotyping was added so that TCR occurrence patterns could be studied. In the later analysis, no new phenotypic data were used to find candidate immune exposures; instead, reliance was placed on TCR beta sequences and their occurrence across donors. Genome-wide SNP genotypes for about 65% of the roughly 700 donors were used in a later genetic analysis, which treated that subset as a discovery cohort. On average, roughly 240,000 unique TCR beta nucleotide sequences were sequenced per donor among 398 genotyped donors of the cohort, with roughly 20% of those sequences being non-productive. A separate validation cohort of roughly 130 different subjects was used in addition to the 666-subject first cohort.

For this clone: Its antigen remains unidentified. Within one base of it there is no much larger clone, and no base qualities were kept.

V and J are trimmed by 2 bases and 2 bases, and the gene matches miss 8 bases of the junction. Inclusive of the bounding cysteine and phenylalanine, the CDR3 is 15 residues long. CDR3 DNA is the only sequence kept; it has 45 bases, read in frame from the first base. CDR1 GTSNPN and CDR2 SVGIG are derived from the germline V gene (reference sequence). Receptor libraries were prepared by the immunoSEQ multiplex PCR assay. For the multiplex PCR, a mixture combining 60 forward primers for TCR Vbeta segments and 13 reverse primers for TCR Jbeta segments was used. Amplification of the CDR3 region of rearranged TCR beta genes was performed with a multiplex PCR assay on genomic DNA. The Illumina HiSeq System was used to sequence the amplified TCR beta libraries as 87-base-pair reads. The original pipeline was this. A later analysis counted some 80 million unique TCR beta chains across the 640 or so repertoires, and 10 million to 11 million of these chains were shared by at least two donors. To remove PCR and sequencing errors, raw reads were error-corrected and collapsed into unique sequences using a nearest-neighbor algorithm that merged closely related sequences. V, D and J gene segments were assigned by aligning CDR3 sequences to IMGT reference sequences. For a sequence to be retained, at least a six-nucleotide match to both a V gene segment and a J gene segment was required. Rearrangements were called productive when the CDR3 lacked stop codons and stayed in frame with V and J; all others were non-productive. Following IMGT convention, CDR3 was defined as the stretch from the second conserved V-encoded cysteine up to the conserved J-encoded phenylalanine. The earlier analysis of some 600 of the donors excluded sequences that lacked an unambiguous match to a single V gene segment. In an earlier analysis of some 590 of the donors, V segments were called functional above 56.7% productive rearrangements and were called segregating when the between-donor standard deviation exceeded 5%. A statistical classification framework was built for diagnosing cytomegalovirus status from the catalog of TCR beta chain sequences. In a later analysis, V and J genes were assigned by comparing TCR nucleotide sequences against IMGT/GENE-DB human TR gene sequences. Using the TCRdist pipeline, a later analysis assigned CDR3 sequences along with most-parsimonious VDJ recombination scenarios. A later analysis defined each TCR beta chain by its CDR3 amino acid sequence plus V-gene family, and excluded reads lacking a unique V-gene family. As a way to deal with suspected cross-contamination and a sequencing artifact, a later analysis dropped over 550 nucleotide sequences that were highly shared and had low generation probability. A later analysis calculated a clonal expansion index for each public chain from normalized within-repertoire ranks of inferred template counts. A later analysis computed generation probabilities with a VDJ recombination model fitted to out-of-frame rearrangements, and checked the results against IGoR. In a later analysis, hypergeometric tests were used to score TCR-TCR, TCR-HLA and TCR-CMV co-occurrence, with a repertoire-size bias correction applied to TCR pairs. In a later analysis, false discovery rates were estimated by permuting HLA or CMV assignments 20 times. In a later analysis, co-occurring TCRs were grouped using DBSCAN, and TCRdist sequence similarity was added for clustering within HLA-allele-positive subsets. Repertoires with fewer than 30,000 or more than 120,000 public chains were left out of co-occurrence clustering, as were roughly five repertoires with anomalous nucleotide sharing. TCRdb mirrors the immuneACCESS table, restricted to in-frame sequences. Some clones are absent from its copies; in checked studies, under half trace to an unresolved V gene, and the reason for the others is unknown. V, J and clone size were drawn from that table, and D and trimming were deduced from the DNA. Here the sample has some 160,000 clones; approximately 79% occur a single time. In total, the top ten clones hold 1.7% of the sample.

What the authors observed across the whole study: An association between a missense DCLRE1C variant and V-gene and J-gene trimming of TCR beta chains was found in a later genetic analysis and replicated in an independent cohort. Because some donors lacked HLA typing at each locus, the association tests relied only on the typed subset. In a later analysis, TCR association rates were found to vary across HLA loci, with the most associated TCRs seen for DRB1 alleles and the fewest for HLA-C alleles. A later genetic analysis reported fewer N-insertions in productive TCRs among donors in an Asian-associated ancestry cluster than the roughly 700-donor mean. The study gave a list of around 170 TCR beta chains associated with cytomegalovirus. Specific HLA alleles were associated with more than 15,000 TCR beta sequences at a false discovery rate of 0.05 in a later analysis. A later analysis found that HLA-associated TCR beta chains were more clonally expanded and had lower generation probabilities than equally common non-associated chains. In vitro tests confirmed that three of the cytomegalovirus-associated TCR beta chains recognize cytomegalovirus antigens. Cytomegalovirus status was reported to be diagnosed by the classifier with high specificity and sensitivity in both the original and validation cohorts. It was suggested by the authors that the approach could potentially be generalized to other disease states and immunological phenotypes. A cluster of highly shared sequence variants was judged likely to be a technical artifact of the sequencing pipeline. Immune exposure information for the cohort was limited to CMV serostatus. When HLA alleles, especially DR and DQ, strongly co-occurred, attributing TCR associations to individual alleles was difficult. Across donors, most TCR sequences were observed very rarely, whereas some public TCRs were present in many individuals. Some IMGT-functional V segments, including TRBV6-2 and TRBV6-3, could not be told apart with the 87-base-pair reads, so those segments were excluded. Because counts were too low, about 18 rarely observed V segments, including chromosome 9 orphons, were left out of the earlier analysis of approximately 580 of the donors. Roughly uniform sequencing depth across donors was assumed in presence/absence analyses, although this assumption may not hold. The cohort was sequenced for TCR beta chains only, and without alpha or paired-chain data the features that could be detected were limited. A further reported finding was that TCR beta sequences accurately predicted the HLA-A and HLA-B alleles for most subjects in the first cohort. According to a later analysis, most CMV-associated TCR beta chains appeared to be HLA-restricted, and the HLA associations seemed to be driven largely by CMV exposure. Broadly in line with IMGT annotations, most TCR beta V segments showed up in productive rearrangements about 87% or about 30% of the time in an earlier analysis of about 500 of the donors. Linkage disequilibrium might explain the correlated functional status among segregating V segments, but an unknown experimental factor could not be excluded. In a later analysis, several top co-occurrence clusters were reported to appear linked to parvovirus B19, influenza, CMV and Epstein-Barr virus.

In total, more than 500 healthy bone marrow donors made up the cohort. All cohort members were sampled while nominally healthy, although unrecorded immune exposures were likely present. The donor was CMV seronegative and was included in the group of 352 seronegative cohort members. A peripheral blood sample was collected from each donor, and TCR beta sequencing was performed on peripheral blood mononuclear cells. The Qiagen DNeasy Blood Extraction Kit was used to extract genomic DNA from the blood cell samples. This TCR was recovered from a woman aged 25 to 39 in good health and CMV-seronegative. The V and J segments used are TRBV30 and TRBJ2-7, with 8 bases matching TRBD1. The sequenced material came from PBMCs. The CDR3 region reads CAWSSPGQATYEQYF. Here is the DNA: TGTGCCTGGAGTTCTCCGGGACAGGCGACCTACGAGCAGTACTTC.